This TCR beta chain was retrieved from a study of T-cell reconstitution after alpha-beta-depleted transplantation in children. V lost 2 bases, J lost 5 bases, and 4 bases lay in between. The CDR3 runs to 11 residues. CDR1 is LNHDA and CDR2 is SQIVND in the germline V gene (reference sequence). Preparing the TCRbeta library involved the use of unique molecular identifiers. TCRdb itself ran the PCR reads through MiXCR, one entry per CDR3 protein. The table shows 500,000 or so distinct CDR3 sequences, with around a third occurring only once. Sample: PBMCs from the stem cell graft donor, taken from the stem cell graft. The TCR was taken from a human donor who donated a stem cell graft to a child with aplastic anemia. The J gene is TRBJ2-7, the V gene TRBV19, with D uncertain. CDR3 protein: CASSISNEQYF. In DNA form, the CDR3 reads TGTGCCAGTAGTATAAGCAACGAGCAGTACTTC.